Below, one T cell receptor beta chain is given with its context. In the authors' workflow: Amplifying reference gene primers gave estimates of nucleated cell counts. The method was immunoSEQ multiplex PCR; TCRdb's version includes in-frame clones alone and lacks a portion of them. V, J and clone size are those of that table, while D and trimming were read from the DNA. Of around 40,000 clones in the sample, roughly nine tenths were seen once. The data were obtained in a study of blood T cell repertoires in COVID-19. About the research overall: COVID-19 samples collected from the United States, Italy and Spain covered acute and convalescent phases. T cells, B-cell-depleted T cells, or PBMCs supplied cDNA or gDNA.

This clonotype was obtained from a human donor in a cohort sampled during active COVID-19. Material: peripheral blood.

This CDR3 reads CASTNAAGGNLPYNEQFF. CDR3 coding DNA: TGCGCCAGCACCAACGCGGCGGGAGGGAATCTTCCCTACAATGAGCAGTTCTTC. The chain links TRBV10-2 to TRBJ2-1; 9 bases align to TRBD2. J gave up 2 bases and V 7 bases, and 15 bases lay outside the gene matches. The CDR3 covers 18 residues. Germline V lookup: CDR1 WSHSY, CDR2 SAAADI.